These 29 T cell receptor beta chains share one sample of origin, sequenced in a study of neurological immune-mediated disorders. Each CDR3 protein gets one entry after TCRdb re-called the 5' RACE reads with MiXCR. The data hold tens of thousands of distinct CDR3 sequences, with 5% to 7% observed a single time. The sequenced sample consisted of CD8+ T cells from blood. These receptor sequences come from a man between 18 and 29 years old in good health.

This clonotype was counted ten times or more. The chain is built from TRBV7-6 and TRBJ1-1; a weak D match, TRBD1 (6 bases). V dropped 5 bases and J dropped 2 bases, with 18 bases sitting between them. The CDR3 has 16 amino acids. The germline gives CDR1 SGHVS, CDR2 FNYEAQ. CDR3 DNA: TGTGCCAGCAGCCCGGAGGCGGACAGCGCTAACACTGAAGCTTTCTTT. Residues: CASSPEADSANTEAFF.

This clonotype was observed at least ten times. CDR3 amino acids: CASSFAGVGGQPQHF. CDR3 DNA: TGTGCCAGCAGTTTCGCTGGGGTGGGGGGGCAGCCCCAGCATTTT. This chain links TRBV27 with TRBJ1-5, with D possibly TRBD1 on 5 matching bases. CDR1 MNHEY and CDR2 SMNVEV come from the germline V gene (reference sequence). The CDR3 has 15 amino acids. Trimming left V 3 bases short and J 7 bases short, with 16 bases between.

The sample holds many counts of this clonotype. The DNA for the CDR3 is TGTGCCAGCAGTGAAATAGCGGGGGCAATGATAGAGACCCAGTACTTC. It specifies CASSEIAGAMIETQYF. The chain joins TRBV9 to TRBJ2-5; TRBD2 matches at 9 bases. This CDR3 is 16 amino acids long. The V segment lost 5 bases and the J segment 4 bases; nucleotides outside the gene matches: 12. Germline V gives CDR1 SGDLS, CDR2 YYNGEE.

This clonotype occurred many times. V usage is TRBV29-1 and J usage is TRBJ1-5; 7 bases agree with TRBD1. The ends lost 7 bases at V and 4 bases at J; junction bases unmatched: 4. The germline gives CDR1 SQVTM, CDR2 ANQGSEA. There are 12 residues in the CDR3. CDR3 sequence (DNA): TGCAGCGCCCAGACAGGGAATCAGCCCCAGCATTTT. Translating it yields CSAQTGNQPQHF.

This clonotype was picked up many times. The chain carries TRBV29-1 and TRBJ2-1; no reliable D call. V lost 5 bases to trimming and J lost 9 bases, with 8 bases between them. There are 10 residues in the CDR3. The germline V gene encodes CDR1 SQVTM and CDR2 ANQGSEA. Written as DNA, the CDR3 is TGCAGCGTTATATGGGGTGAGCAGTTCTTC. The encoded protein is CSVIWGEQFF.

This clonotype occurred many times. The chain has TRBV10-3 and TRBJ1-5, with D tentatively TRBD1 (5 bases). The germline CDR1 and CDR2 sequences are ENHRY and SYGVKD. V was shortened by 2 bases and J by 2 bases, with 13 bases between the two germline ends. The CDR3 covers 16 residues. For the CDR3, the DNA is TGTGCCATCAGTGAGGCCCAAGGGGCAGGCAATCAGCCCCAGCATTTT. This encodes CAISEAQGAGNQPQHF.

This clonotype was counted at least ten times. The V gene is TRBV6-5, the J gene TRBJ2-5, with 8 bases matching TRBD2. The CDR3 totals 16 residues. The germline V gene encodes CDR1 MNHEY and CDR2 SVGAGI. With V trimmed by 6 bases and J by 3 bases, 12 bases remained unmatched. This chain's CDR3 is CASRPTALAVKETQYF. CDR3 nucleotide sequence: TGTGCCAGCAGGCCGACCGCACTAGCGGTAAAAGAGACCCAGTACTTC.

This clonotype appeared many times. Here the CDR3 reads CASTGSSYEQYF. CDR3 nucleotide sequence: TGTGCCAGCACCGGCAGCTCCTACGAGCAGTACTTC. The V and J genes are TRBV7-9 and TRBJ2-7; D gene ambiguous. V was clipped by 7 bases and J by 0 bases, with 7 bases between them. Germline V gene lookup returns CDR1 SEHNR and CDR2 FQNEAQ (reference sequence). CDR3 length equals 12 residues. The full variable domain, in which reference TRBV7-9 and TRBJ2-7 provide the parts outside the CDR3, is DTGVSQNPRHKITKRGQNVTFRCDPISEHNRLYWYRQTLGQGPEFLTYFQNEAQLEKSRLLSDRFSAERPKGSFSTLEIQRTEQGDSAMYLCASTGSSYEQYFGPGTRLTVT.

This clonotype was recorded many times. The chain carries TRBV4-1 and TRBJ2-2; TRBD1 matches 8 bases. The CDR3 has 15 amino acids. J gave up 3 bases and V 3 bases, and 3 bases lay outside the gene matches. Germline CDR1 is MGHRA and CDR2 is YSYEKL. The CDR3 region is CASSQKQGDTGELFF. The CDR3 bases are TGCGCCAGCAGCCAGAAACAGGGGGACACCGGGGAGCTGTTTTTT.

This clonotype was picked up many times. The chain employs TRBV15 and TRBJ1-5, with D unresolved. This CDR3 region has 8 residues. Germline V gives CDR1 LNHNV, CDR2 YYDKDF (reference sequence). The CDR3 loop reads CSNQPQHF. In nucleotides, the CDR3 is TGTAGCAATCAGCCCCAGCATTTT.

This clonotype occurred a few times. This chain uses TRBV3-1 with TRBJ2-1, with D possibly being TRBD1 (5 bases). V lost 3 bases to trimming and J lost 8 bases, with 23 bases between them. This CDR3 region has 17 residues. Germline assignment: CDR1 LGHDT and CDR2 YNNKEL (reference sequence). CDR3 loop: CASSHQGRNRIGDEQFF. In DNA, the CDR3 is TGTGCCAGCAGCCACCAAGGTCGGAACAGGATTGGGGATGAGCAGTTCTTC.

This clonotype showed up many times. The chain has TRBV12-5 and TRBJ2-1, with TRBD2 matching over 8 bases. The CDR3 has 17 amino acids. The trim removed 1 base at V and 7 bases at J, leaving 12 bases unmatched. In germline, CDR1 is LGHNT, CDR2 FRNRAP. CDR3 in amino acids: CASGLAARGGHWNEQFF. The CDR3 nucleotides read TGTGCTAGTGGTTTGGCCGCACGGGGGGGGCATTGGAATGAGCAGTTCTTC.

This clonotype was observed at least ten times. The chain links TRBV7-2 to TRBJ1-5; no clear D gene. V was pared by 3 bases and J by 3 bases, with 9 bases between. CDR1 SGHTA and CDR2 FQGNSA come from the germline V gene. The CDR3 is made up of 14 amino acids. The CDR3: CASSFDLPNQPQHF. The DNA for the CDR3 is TGTGCCAGCAGCTTTGACCTTCCCAATCAGCCCCAGCATTTT.

Ten or more counts support this clonotype. This chain joins TRBV19 and TRBJ2-3; D is unresolved. The CDR3 is made up of 13 amino acids. V dropped 3 bases and J dropped 1 base, with 5 bases sitting between them. The germline V gene has CDR1 LNHDA and CDR2 SQIVND (reference sequence). CDR3 DNA: TGTGCCAGTAGTATGTCGGGCACAGATACGCAGTATTTT. Encoded protein: CASSMSGTDTQYF. Full variable domain (missing parts from reference TRBV19 and TRBJ2-3): DGGITQSPKYLFRKEGQNVTLSCEQNLNHDAMYWYRQDPGQGLRLIYYSQIVNDFQKGDIAEGYSVSREKKESFPLTVTSAQKNPTAFYLCASSMSGTDTQYFGPGTRLTVL.

At least ten counts were recorded for this clonotype. The rearrangement uses TRBV7-2 and TRBJ1-1; no clear D gene. The germline V gene has CDR1 SGHTA and CDR2 FQGNSA. V lost 3 bases and J lost 1, with 6 bases in between. This CDR3 is built from 13 residues. This chain's CDR3 is CASSFYRNTEAFF. The CDR3 region has the DNA TGTGCCAGCAGCTTTTACAGGAACACTGAAGCTTTCTTT.

In its sample, this clonotype was seen a few times. The chain employs TRBV6-5 and TRBJ1-1, with D possibly being TRBD1 (5 bases). Per germline, CDR1 MNHEY and CDR2 SVGAGI. Trimming shortened V by 5 bases and J by 3 bases, and 19 bases separated the two germline ends. CDR3 size: 16 residues. The chain's CDR3 is CASSLIIGGGHTEAFF. The CDR3, as DNA: TGTGCCAGCAGTCTAATTATTGGGGGGGGACACACTGAAGCTTTCTTT.

This clonotype was counted ten times or more. This chain links TRBV7-9 with TRBJ1-2; 7 bases are shared with TRBD1. The CDR3 runs to 12 residues. Unmatched junction bases numbered 3, after V lost 5 bases and J lost 6 bases. The germline CDR1 and CDR2 sequences are SEHNR and FQNEAQ (reference sequence). The CDR3 bases are TGTGCCAGCAGCCTCAGGGGGGATGGCTACACCTTC. Protein product: CASSLRGDGYTF.

This clonotype was seen repeatedly, ten times or more. The V call is TRBV7-3, the J call TRBJ2-7; TRBD2 is a possible D gene (6 bases). V shed 4 bases and J shed 6 bases, with 13 bases lying between them. The CDR3 covers 13 residues. Germline V gene lookup returns CDR1 SGHTA and CDR2 FQGTGA. The CDR3 DNA follows: TGTGCCAGCAGCTCTTTAGGAGGGAGCGAGCAGTACTTC. This gives the protein CASSSLGGSEQYF.

This clonotype was detected many times. V gene TRBV7-2 combines with J gene TRBJ1-2, with a possible D match to TRBD1 (5 bases). Germline CDR1 is SGHTA and CDR2 is FQGNSA. This CDR3 spans 16 amino acids. V was pared by 5 bases and J by 6 bases, with 22 bases between. This CDR3 is CASSLNLDTGRDGYTF. For the CDR3, the DNA is TGTGCCAGCAGCCTAAACCTGGACACCGGGAGGGATGGCTACACCTTC.

This clonotype was counted many times. The chain couples TRBV9 to TRBJ2-1; maybe TRBD2 (7 bases). The CDR3 length is 14 residues. The V and J ends lost 3 bases and 8 bases respectively, with 15 bases between them. Germline V gene lookup returns CDR1 SGDLS and CDR2 YYNGEE. For the CDR3, the DNA is TGTGCCAGCAGCGCGGGGGGCATGTCCGATGAGCAGTTCTTC. Its translation is CASSAGGMSDEQFF.

The sample holds many counts of this clonotype. A read error may account for a junction end that differs from germline. The genes are TRBV14 and TRBJ2-7; TRBD2 aligns across 7 bases. The CDR3 runs to 14 residues. Germline CDR1 SGHDN, CDR2 FVKESK. CDR3 sequence reads: CVSSQEGGTPEQYF. CDR3 nucleotide sequence: TGTGTCAGCAGCCAAGAGGGAGGGACGCCCGAGCAGTACTTC.

This clonotype appeared many times. The chain joins TRBV6-1 to TRBJ2-4, with TRBD1 matching over 7 bases. CDR1 and CDR2 from the germline V gene are MNHNS and SASEGT. The CDR3 is 16 amino acids. The ends lost 7 bases at V and 0 bases at J; junction bases unmatched: 9. The CDR3 is CASISDRVIAKNIQYF. The CDR3 region has the DNA TGTGCCAGCATTTCCGACAGGGTCATAGCCAAAAACATTCAGTACTTC.

This clonotype was recorded many times. The CDR3 reads CASSFRTEGNEQFF. The CDR3 DNA reads as TGTGCCAGCAGCTTTCGGACTGAGGGGAATGAGCAGTTCTTC. V is TRBV5-6 and J is TRBJ2-1; tentatively, D is TRBD1 or TRBD2 (5 bases each). V was cut by 2 bases and J by 7 bases, with 13 bases left in between. Germline V gene sequence: CDR1 SGHDT, CDR2 YYEEEE. CDR3 size: 14 residues.

The sample holds many counts of this clonotype. The V gene is TRBV4-1, the J gene TRBJ2-2; maybe TRBD1 (7 bases). The CDR3 loop spans 16 amino acids. Trimming removed 0 bases at V and 5 bases at J, with 13 bases between. Germline V gene lookup returns CDR1 MGHRA and CDR2 YSYEKL. The CDR3 bases are TGCGCCAGCAGCCAAGATATGGCAGGGGGGACCGGGGAGCTGTTTTTT. Translated, it gives CASSQDMAGGTGELFF.

This clonotype occurred many times. Here the CDR3 DNA reads TGTGCCAGCAGGGCGGCGAACCCTAGCTCCTACAATGAGCAGTTCTTC. Protein sequence: CASRAANPSSYNEQFF. The V gene is TRBV7-9, the J gene TRBJ2-1; D is unresolved. V gave up 6 bases and J gave up 0 bases, with 15 bases separating them. Germline V gene sequence: CDR1 SEHNR, CDR2 FQNEAQ (reference sequence). This CDR3 contains 16 residues.

This clonotype was recorded many times. V gene TRBV12-3 or TRBV12-4 combines with J gene TRBJ1-6, with D perhaps TRBD1 (6 bases). The V end lost 7 bases, the J end lost 9 bases, and 19 bases lay between the germline ends. This CDR3 spans 15 amino acids. This CDR3 is CASKNPGGRGSPLHF. The CDR3, as DNA: TGTGCCAGCAAAAACCCCGGGGGCCGTGGTTCACCCCTCCACTTT.

This clonotype was seen ten or more times. The germline gene is not matched at one end of the junction; a read error may be the cause. The V and J genes are TRBV7-7 and TRBJ1-6, with D unclear. CDR1 and CDR2 from the germline V gene are SSHAT and FNYEAQ (reference sequence). This CDR3 comprises 13 residues. The CDR3 DNA follows: TGTGCTAGCAGCTTAGATCCGAATTCACCCCTCCACTTT. This codes for CASSLDPNSPLHF.

This clonotype occurred many times. V usage is TRBV5-5 and J usage is TRBJ2-7; 10 bases are a match to TRBD1. The trim removed 4 bases at V and 5 bases at J, leaving 6 bases unmatched. This CDR3 region has 14 residues. Germline V gene sequence: CDR1 SGHKS, CDR2 YYEKEE (reference sequence). In DNA, the CDR3 is TGTGCCAGCAGCCTATCGACAGGGGGCGACGAGCAGTACTTC. Translated: CASSLSTGGDEQYF.

In this sample, this clonotype turned up many times. The chain combines TRBV7-9 with TRBJ2-3, with 8 nucleotides matching TRBD2. Germline CDR1 SEHNR, CDR2 FQNEAQ (reference sequence). V shed 4 bases and J 0 bases; nucleotides not matched to a gene: 6. The CDR3 has 16 residues. The CDR3: CASSSRRGASTDTQYF. For the CDR3, the DNA is TGTGCCAGCAGCTCACGGCGGGGGGCTAGCACAGATACGCAGTATTTT. Full variable domain (rest looked up from reference TRBV7-9 and TRBJ2-3): DTGVSQNPRHKITKRGQNVTFRCDPISEHNRLYWYRQTLGQGPEFLTYFQNEAQLEKSRLLSDRFSAERPKGSFSTLEIQRTEQGDSAMYLCASSSRRGASTDTQYFGPGTRLTVL.